One T cell receptor beta chain is described in this entry. Its antigen is undetermined. The sample belongs to a study of cytomegalovirus exposure and HLA in healthy donors. Study-wide findings and caveats: The authors later linked a missense DCLRE1C variant to TCR beta V- and J-gene trimming.

Looked up from germline, CDR1 is MNHEY and CDR2 is SMNVEV (reference sequence). V shed 0 bases and J shed 7 bases, with 10 bases lying between them. This CDR3 comprises 15 residues. Primers: 60 Vbeta forward and 13 Jbeta reverse. TCRdb's copy holds only in-frame clones and misses some; the assay was immunoSEQ multiplex PCR. The repertoire holds fewer than 40,000 clones, with 75% to 90% as singletons. Each of the donors was a healthy bone marrow donor. This TCR was sampled from a woman in her 40s in good health and CMV-seropositive. Sequencing input: PBMCs. The genes are TRBV27 and TRBJ1-6; perhaps TRBD1 as D (5 bases). This CDR3 is CASSLSLAGNSPLHF. In nucleotides, the CDR3 is TGTGCCAGCAGTTTATCGCTGGCAGGGAATTCACCCCTCCACTTT.